The 15 T cell receptor beta chains presented below share a single source sample, sequenced in a study of radiotherapy plus CTLA-4 blockade in lung cancer. The assay was immunoSEQ multiplex PCR, and TCRdb's table has in-frame clones only and misses some. In the table there are about 62,000 clones, roughly three quarters of which are singletons. The sample here was peripheral blood, taken from a patient treated with radiotherapy plus ipilimumab. The receptors shown here come from a human donor with non-small cell lung cancer who had a complete response to radiotherapy plus ipilimumab.

The chain combines TRBV30 with TRBJ1-2; D is perhaps TRBD1 (6 bases). V was shortened by 3 bases and J by 7 bases, with 18 bases between the two germline ends. Germline V gene lookup returns CDR1 GTSNPN and CDR2 SVGIG (reference sequence). CDR3 length: 14 residues. This chain's CDR3 is CAWRSGGAQGGYTF. The DNA of the CDR3 is TGTGCCTGGAGGAGTGGGGGGGCCCAGGGTGGCTACACCTTC.

The V call is TRBV27, the J call TRBJ1-1; no firm D call. Germline values: CDR1 MNHEY, CDR2 SMNVEV (reference sequence). The CDR3 contains 11 residues. V gave up 6 bases and J gave up 10 bases, with 12 bases separating them. As DNA, the CDR3 is TGTGCCAGCAGAGGCGGACTCGCAGCTTTCTTT. Encoded protein: CASRGGLAAFF.

The chain combines TRBV7-2 with TRBJ1-5, with 7 bases lining up with TRBD1. Germline V gene data show CDR1 as SGHTA and CDR2 as FQGNSA. This CDR3 has 15 amino acids. The V gene end was trimmed by 5 bases and the J gene end by 0 bases; junction bases not matched to a gene: 4. The CDR3 spells CASSPGGYSNQPQHF. CDR3 bases: TGTGCCAGCAGCCCAGGGGGGTATAGCAATCAGCCCCAGCATTTT.

The table lists this clone with a few counts. This chain links TRBV10-3 with TRBJ2-7, with a tentative D call TRBD1 (6 bases). The CDR3 has 12 amino acids. Trimming removed 6 bases at V and 2 bases at J, with 8 bases between. The germline CDR1 and CDR2 sequences are ENHRY and SYGVKD. The CDR3 here is CAISGTTYEQYF. The CDR3 DNA reads as TGTGCCATCAGCGGGACAACCTACGAGCAGTACTTC.

J is TRBJ1-3 and V is TRBV11-2; TRBD1 is a possible D gene (5 bases). Germline loops: CDR1 SGHAT, CDR2 FQNNGV. The CDR3 is made up of 16 amino acids. V lost 7 bases to trimming and J lost 0 bases, with 16 bases between them. The CDR3: CASTQLLGPSGNTIYF. In nucleotides, the CDR3 is TGTGCCAGCACCCAACTTCTGGGGCCCTCTGGAAACACCATATATTTT.

The rearrangement joins TRBV27 to TRBJ2-5; TRBD1 matches 8 bases. The trim removed 3 bases at V and 2 bases at J, leaving 5 bases unmatched. The CDR3 contains 15 residues. Germline values: CDR1 MNHEY, CDR2 SMNVEV (reference sequence). CDR3 sequence: CASSLGRGRQETQYF. The CDR3 DNA is TGTGCCAGCAGTTTGGGCAGGGGGCGGCAAGAGACCCAGTACTTC.

J is TRBJ2-3 and V is TRBV19; 9 bases match TRBD2. The CDR3 is made up of 16 amino acids. V was clipped by 3 bases and J by 4 bases; unmatched bases: 8. Germline loops: CDR1 LNHDA, CDR2 SQIVND (reference sequence). The CDR3 reads CASSIIGGGAADTQYF. As DNA, the CDR3 is TGTGCCAGTAGTATTATCGGCGGGGGGGCCGCAGATACGCAGTATTTT.

V is TRBV28 and J is TRBJ2-7; 8 bases are a match to TRBD2. This CDR3 region has 13 residues. V shed 6 bases, J shed 3 bases, and the junction held 4 bases outside the gene matches. CDR1 and CDR2 from the germline V gene are MDHEN and SYDVKM. The CDR3 loop is CASSFGGVYEQYF. CDR3 bases: TGTGCCAGCAGCTTCGGGGGGGTCTACGAGCAGTACTTC.

The V call is TRBV4-1, the J call TRBJ1-1; 8 bases align to TRBD1. Germline CDR1 MGHRA, CDR2 YSYEKL. This CDR3 contains 13 residues. The junction had 5 bases not matched to a gene; V was cut back by 7 bases and J by 4 bases. The CDR3 DNA follows: TGCGCCAGCAAGCCCGACAGGGGCACTGAAGCTTTCTTT. Translating gives CASKPDRGTEAFF.

This clone was observed at least ten times. The chain is built from TRBV5-1 and TRBJ1-1; D gene unclear. This CDR3 contains 13 residues. Germline CDR1 SGHRS, CDR2 YFSETQ. Trimming took off 2 bases at V and 4 bases at J, with 9 bases between the two ends. The CDR3 here is CASSFGEGTEAFF. CDR3 nucleotides: TGCGCCAGCAGCTTCGGGGAGGGCACTGAAGCTTTCTTT.

The CDR3 loop is CASSLGSGASGANVLTF. Written as DNA, the CDR3 is TGCGCCAGCAGCTTGGGCAGCGGGGCATCTGGGGCCAACGTCCTGACTTTC. This chain joins TRBV5-1 and TRBJ2-6; 7 bases match TRBD2. Trimming removed 0 bases from V and 1 base from J; junction bases left unmatched: 4. Per germline, CDR1 SGHRS and CDR2 YFSETQ. The CDR3 has 17 residues.

The chain is built from TRBV10-2 and TRBJ1-2; 8 bases are shared with TRBD1. Germline V gives CDR1 WSHSY, CDR2 SAAADI. The length of the CDR3 is 14 residues. The J segment lost 8 bases and the V segment lost 6 bases, leaving 11 bases of the junction unmatched. The CDR3 protein is CASRQTGQGYGYTF. Written as DNA, the CDR3 is TGCGCCAGCAGGCAGACCGGACAGGGATACGGCTACACCTTC.

This clone has only a few counts. The chain carries TRBV6-1 and TRBJ2-7; 9 bases align to TRBD2. In germline, CDR1 is MNHNS, CDR2 SASEGT. This CDR3 is 15 amino acids long. V lost 5 bases and J lost 1; bases outside the gene matches: 6. CDR3 coding DNA: TGTGCCAGCAGTAAACTAGCGGGTGGGTCCTACGAGCAGTACTTC. It translates to CASSKLAGGSYEQYF.

This chain uses TRBV28 with TRBJ2-5, with TRBD2 as a possible D gene (6 bases). In germline, CDR1 is MDHEN, CDR2 SYDVKM. V lost 4 bases and J 5 bases, leaving 20 bases between the germline ends. The length of the CDR3 is 16 residues. The CDR3 bases are TGTGCCAGCAGTTCCCGCAGGGCCGGGAGACGGGAGACCCAGTACTTC. Translating gives CASSSRRAGRRETQYF.

The chain joins TRBV5-1 to TRBJ2-7, with 8 bases fitting TRBD2. The CDR3 runs 15 residues. The ends lost 1 base at V and 1 base at J; junction bases unmatched: 4. Germline CDR1 and CDR2: SGHRS and YFSETQ. DNA of the CDR3: TGCGCCAGCAGCTTGTTCAGCGGGAGTTCCTACGAGCAGTACTTC. It specifies CASSLFSGSSYEQYF.